This T cell receptor (beta chain) was retrieved from a study of shared clonotypes between healthy human individuals. The data were produced by immunoSEQ multiplex PCR, yet TCRdb's version contains in-frame clones alone and is incomplete. Of around 720,000 clones in the sample, about three quarters are singletons; the top ten hold roughly 1.9%. Sequenced input: memory CD4+ T cells sorted from blood. Subset defined: CD45RA-negative fraction. This clonotype was obtained from a woman in her 30s in good health.

The CDR3 coding sequence is TGCGCCAGCAGCCAAGTAGGTCCGAGACAGGGGGTTGATAGCATTCAGTACTTC. Protein: CASSQVGPRQGVDSIQYF. The chain carries TRBV4-1 and TRBJ2-4, with 9 bases identical to TRBD1. There are 18 residues in the CDR3. Germline CDR1 is MGHRA and CDR2 is YSYEKL. J was trimmed by 9 bases and V by 1 base; bases with no gene match: 16.